This TCR beta chain came from a study of beta chain features in type 1 diabetes. Across the study: Patients shared similar age, gender and cell yields with healthy donors.

The isolated RNA, all of it, was reverse transcribed, so expressed TCRB transcripts were what got sequenced. Roughly 3.7 million reads, on average, came from each naive, central memory and regulatory T cell sample. Here immunoSEQ multiplex PCR was the method, and the copy in TCRdb shows in-frame clones only, minus some. The table includes approximately 260,000 clones, roughly 20% detected once. Study-wide findings and caveats: The study found fewer insertions and more deletions at VDJ junctions in type 1 diabetes patients. When Type 1 diabetes patients were examined, their TCRB CDR3s proved moderately but significantly shorter in all four CD4+ subsets.

This CDR3 comprises 15 residues. Trimming stripped 3 bases from V and 0 bases from J, with 11 bases between. Populations isolated by sorting all had purity greater than 95%. To note about this clone: Its antigen remains unknown.

The J gene is TRBJ1-1, the V gene TRBV23-1, with D possibly TRBD1 on 6 matching bases. TRBV23-1 is given ORF status, its function remaining uncertain. The sequence was collected from a woman aged 40 to 50 with type 1 diabetes. The sequenced sample was naive CD4+ T cells from blood. CDR3 nucleotide sequence: TGCGCCAGCAGTCACGGACAGTTAATGAACACTGAAGCTTTCTTT. Its protein product is CASSHGQLMNTEAFF.